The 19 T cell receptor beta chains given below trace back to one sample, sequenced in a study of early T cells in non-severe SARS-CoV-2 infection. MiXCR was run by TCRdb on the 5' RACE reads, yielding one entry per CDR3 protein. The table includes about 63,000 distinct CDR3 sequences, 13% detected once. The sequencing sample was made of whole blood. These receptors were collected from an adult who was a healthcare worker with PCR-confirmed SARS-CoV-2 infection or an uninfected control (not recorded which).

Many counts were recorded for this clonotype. The CDR3 DNA follows: TGTGCCAGCCGACAACAGGCTAACACTGAAGCTTTCTTT. It specifies CASRQQANTEAFF. This chain links TRBV6-6 with TRBJ1-1, with a possible D match to TRBD1 (5 bases). Between the trimmed V and J ends, which lost 8 bases and 2 bases, there was a span of 12 bases. There are 13 residues in the CDR3. Germline V gene data show CDR1 as MNHNY and CDR2 as SVGAGI (reference sequence).

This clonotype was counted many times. CDR3 sequence reads: CASSPGQGDTEAFF. CDR3 nucleotides: TGTGCCAGCAGTCCCGGGCAGGGGGACACTGAAGCTTTCTTT. The chain couples TRBV28 to TRBJ1-1; TRBD1 agrees at 7 bases. V was pared by 5 bases and J by 3 bases, with 6 bases of the junction left unmatched. The CDR3 length is 14 residues. CDR1 and CDR2 (germline): MDHEN, SYDVKM.

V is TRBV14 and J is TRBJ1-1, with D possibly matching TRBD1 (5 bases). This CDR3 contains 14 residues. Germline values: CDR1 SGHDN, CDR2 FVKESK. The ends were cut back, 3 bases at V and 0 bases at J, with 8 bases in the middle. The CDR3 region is CASSHREMNTEAFF. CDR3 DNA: TGTGCCAGCAGCCACAGGGAAATGAACACTGAAGCTTTCTTT.

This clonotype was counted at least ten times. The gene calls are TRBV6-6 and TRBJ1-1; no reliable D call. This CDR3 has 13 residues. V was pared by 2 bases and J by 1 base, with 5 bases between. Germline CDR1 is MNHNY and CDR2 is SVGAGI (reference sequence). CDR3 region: CASSYKGNTEAFF. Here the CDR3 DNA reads TGTGCCAGCAGTTACAAGGGGAACACTGAAGCTTTCTTT.

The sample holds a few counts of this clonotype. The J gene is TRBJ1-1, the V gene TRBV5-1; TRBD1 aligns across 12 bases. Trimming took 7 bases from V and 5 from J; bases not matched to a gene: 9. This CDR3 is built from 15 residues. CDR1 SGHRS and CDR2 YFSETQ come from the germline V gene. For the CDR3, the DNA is TGCGCCAGCCGAACGGGACAGGGGGCGAGTACTGAAGCTTTCTTT. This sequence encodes CASRTGQGASTEAFF.

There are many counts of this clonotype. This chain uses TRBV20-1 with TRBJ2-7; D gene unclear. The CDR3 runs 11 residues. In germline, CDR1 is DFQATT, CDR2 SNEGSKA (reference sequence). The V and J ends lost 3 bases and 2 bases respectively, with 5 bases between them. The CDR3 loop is CSASQPYEQYF. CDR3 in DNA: TGCAGTGCTAGTCAACCCTACGAGCAGTACTTC.

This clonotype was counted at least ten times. The CDR3 DNA follows: TGCAGCGTTGGGACAGGGGGAAATCAGCCCCAGCATTTT. Its protein is CSVGTGGNQPQHF. This rearrangement joins TRBV29-1 to TRBJ1-5; 10 bases are a match to TRBD1. The CDR3 contains 13 residues. Germline V lookup: CDR1 SQVTM, CDR2 ANQGSEA. With V trimmed by 4 bases and J by 4 bases, 1 base remained unmatched.

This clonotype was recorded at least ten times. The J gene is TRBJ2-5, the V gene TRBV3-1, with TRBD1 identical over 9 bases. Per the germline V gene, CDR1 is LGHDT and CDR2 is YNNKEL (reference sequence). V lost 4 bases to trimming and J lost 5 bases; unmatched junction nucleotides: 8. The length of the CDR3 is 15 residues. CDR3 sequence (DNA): TGTGCCAGCAGCCCACAGGGGGCGCGGGAGGAGACCCAGTACTTC. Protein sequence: CASSPQGAREETQYF.

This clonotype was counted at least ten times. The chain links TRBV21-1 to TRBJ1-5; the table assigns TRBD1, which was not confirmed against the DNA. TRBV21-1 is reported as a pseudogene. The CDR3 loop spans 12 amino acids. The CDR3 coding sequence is TGTGCCAGGGGACGTCTACATCAGCCCCAGCATTTT. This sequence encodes CARGRLHQPQHF.

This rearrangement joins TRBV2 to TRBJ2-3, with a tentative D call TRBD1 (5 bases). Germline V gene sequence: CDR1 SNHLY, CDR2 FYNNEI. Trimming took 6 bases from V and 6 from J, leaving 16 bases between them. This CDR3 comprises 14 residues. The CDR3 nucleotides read TGTGCCAGCAGGGATCACCAGGGATGGGATACGCAGTATTTT. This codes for CASRDHQGWDTQYF.

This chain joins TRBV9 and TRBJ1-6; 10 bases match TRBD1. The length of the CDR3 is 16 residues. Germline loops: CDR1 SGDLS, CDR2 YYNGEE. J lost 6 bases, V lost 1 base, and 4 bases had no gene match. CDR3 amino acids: CASSVRGQGSNSPLHF. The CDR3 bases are TGTGCCAGCAGCGTAAGGGGACAGGGGAGTAATTCACCCCTCCACTTT. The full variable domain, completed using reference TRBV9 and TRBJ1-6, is DSGVTQTPKHLITATGQRVTLRCSPRSGDLSVYWYQQSLDQGLQFLIQYYNGEERAKGNILERFSAQQFPDLHSELNLSSLELGDSALYFCASSVRGQGSNSPLHFGNGTRLTVT.

The CDR3 nucleotides are TGCAGCGTTGGACTAGCGGGGCTGGATACGCAGTATTTT. It codes for CSVGLAGLDTQYF. The chain is built from TRBV29-1 and TRBJ2-3, with 11 bases aligning to TRBD2. With 4 bases clipped from V and 6 bases from J, the junction kept 3 bases outside the gene matches. Germline V gene data show CDR1 as SQVTM and CDR2 as ANQGSEA. This CDR3 is 13 amino acids long.

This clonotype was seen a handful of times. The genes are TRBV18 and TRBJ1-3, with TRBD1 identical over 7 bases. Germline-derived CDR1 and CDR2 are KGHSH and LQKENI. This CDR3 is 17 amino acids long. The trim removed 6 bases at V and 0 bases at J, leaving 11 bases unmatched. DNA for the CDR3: TGTGCCAGCTCGCCGAGGGGACAGTCCGACTCTGGAAACACCATATATTTT. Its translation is CASSPRGQSDSGNTIYF.

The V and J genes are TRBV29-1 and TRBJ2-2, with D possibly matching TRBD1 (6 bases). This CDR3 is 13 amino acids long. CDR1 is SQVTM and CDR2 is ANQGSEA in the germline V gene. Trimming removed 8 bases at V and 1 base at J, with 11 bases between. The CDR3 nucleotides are TGCAGCTCCCGACAGGAGAACACCGGGGAGCTGTTTTTT. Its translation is CSSRQENTGELFF.

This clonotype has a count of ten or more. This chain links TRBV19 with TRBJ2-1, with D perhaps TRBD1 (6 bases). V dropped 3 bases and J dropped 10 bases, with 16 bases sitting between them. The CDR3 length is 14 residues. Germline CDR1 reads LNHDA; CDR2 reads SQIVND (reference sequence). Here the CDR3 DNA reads TGTGCCAGTAGTATTCCCGGGACAACGTGGGAGCAGTTCTTC. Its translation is CASSIPGTTWEQFF.

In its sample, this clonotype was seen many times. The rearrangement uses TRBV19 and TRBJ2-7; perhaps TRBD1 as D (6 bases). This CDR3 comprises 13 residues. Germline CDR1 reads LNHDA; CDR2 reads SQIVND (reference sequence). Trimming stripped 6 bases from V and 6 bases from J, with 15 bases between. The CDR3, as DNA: TGTGCCAGTAGAATGACAGGATCGTCCGAGCAGTACTTC. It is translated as CASRMTGSSEQYF. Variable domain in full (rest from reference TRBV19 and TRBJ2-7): DGGITQSPKYLFRKEGQNVTLSCEQNLNHDAMYWYRQDPGQGLRLIYYSQIVNDFQKGDIAEGYSVSREKKESFPLTVTSAQKNPTAFYLCASRMTGSSEQYFGPGTRLTVT.

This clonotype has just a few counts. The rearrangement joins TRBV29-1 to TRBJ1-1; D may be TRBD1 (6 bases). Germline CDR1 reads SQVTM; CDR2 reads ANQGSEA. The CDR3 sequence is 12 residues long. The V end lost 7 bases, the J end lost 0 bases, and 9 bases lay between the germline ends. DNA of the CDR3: TGCAGCGCCGGGACAATGAACACTGAAGCTTTCTTT. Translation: CSAGTMNTEAFF.

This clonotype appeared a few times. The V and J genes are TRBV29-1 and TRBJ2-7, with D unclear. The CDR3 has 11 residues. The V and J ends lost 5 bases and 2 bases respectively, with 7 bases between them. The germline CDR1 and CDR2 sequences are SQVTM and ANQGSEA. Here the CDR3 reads CSVMITYEQYF. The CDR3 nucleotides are TGCAGCGTTATGATCACCTACGAGCAGTACTTC.

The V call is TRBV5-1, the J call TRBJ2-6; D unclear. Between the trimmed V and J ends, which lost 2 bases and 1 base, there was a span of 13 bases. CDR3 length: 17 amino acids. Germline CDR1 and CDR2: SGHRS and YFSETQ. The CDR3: CASSFGEFSSGANVLTF. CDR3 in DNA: TGCGCCAGCAGCTTCGGAGAATTCAGTTCTGGGGCCAACGTCCTGACTTTC. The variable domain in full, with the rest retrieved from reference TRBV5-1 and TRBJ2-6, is KAGVTQTPRYLIKTRGQQVTLSCSPISGHRSVSWYQQTPGQGLQFLFEYFSETQRNKGNFPGRFSGRQFSNSRSEMNVSTLELGDSALYLCASSFGEFSSGANVLTFGAGSRLTVL.